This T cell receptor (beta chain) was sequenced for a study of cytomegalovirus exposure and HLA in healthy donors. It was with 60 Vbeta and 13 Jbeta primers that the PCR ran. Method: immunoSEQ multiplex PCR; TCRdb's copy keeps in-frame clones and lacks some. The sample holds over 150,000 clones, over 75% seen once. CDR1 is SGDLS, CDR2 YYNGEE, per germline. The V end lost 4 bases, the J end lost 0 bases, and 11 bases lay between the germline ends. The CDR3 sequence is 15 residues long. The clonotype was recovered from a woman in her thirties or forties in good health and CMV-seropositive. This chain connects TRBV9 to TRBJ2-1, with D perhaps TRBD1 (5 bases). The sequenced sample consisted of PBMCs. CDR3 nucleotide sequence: TGTGCCAGCAGCTTGACAGTAAGCTCCTACAATGAGCAGTTCTTC. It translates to CASSLTVSSYNEQFF.